The rows below give T cell receptor beta chains drawn from one sample of a study of CD8 T cells in Susac syndrome. TCRdb re-analysed the immunoSEQ multiplex PCR reads in MiXCR, keeping a single row per CDR3 protein. The sample lists 77,000 or so distinct CDR3 sequences, more than 85% occurring once. The specimen was CD4+ T cells from PBMCs. The receptors derive from a human donor with Susac syndrome. Both conserved end residues are part of each CDR3.

>TRBJ2-1|TRBV7-3
CASSLGGRVGEQFF
>TRBJ2-1|TRBV6-6
CASSYGDIPAGEQFF
>TRBJ2-1|TRBV29-1
CSVEAPVFLAEMGNEQFF
>TRBJ2-1|TRBV29-1
CSVRRGTDEQFF
>TRBJ2-2|TRBV14
CASSRVAGNTGELFF
>TRBJ1-2|TRBV30
CAWLGQSYGYTF
>TRBJ1-6|TRBV3-1
CASSRRGSYNSPLHF
>TRBJ1-1|TRBV2
CASSVRRDTEAFF
>TRBJ2-6|TRBV10-3
CAISVQTGANVLTF
>TRBJ2-4|TRBV6-2/TRBV6-3
CASSFGDRGPLGIQYF
>TRBJ2-3|TRBV11-1
CASSSRGLADTQYF
>TRBJ1-1|TRBV5-5
CASSRQPMNTEAFF
>TRBJ2-1|TRBV29-1
CSVHRLVGEQFF
>TRBJ1-2|TRBV20-1
CSARPPGGSEEGSLDGYTF
>TRBJ1-6|TRBV2
CASSGGTNNSPLHF
>TRBJ2-7|TRBV6-2/TRBV6-3
CASTYSSGRSEQYF
>TRBJ2-3|TRBV6-2/TRBV6-3
CASSLRSGPDTQYF
>TRBJ2-7|TRBV11-2
CASSLDGSSYEQYF
>TRBJ2-3|TRBV15
CATSRDGRGLSTDTQYF
>TRBJ2-3|TRBV20-1
CSAAFRLIGTSDTQYF
>TRBJ1-2|TRBV29-1
CSVDGTGSGYGYTF
>TRBJ2-1|TRBV19
CASSNGVRGGVDNEQFF
>TRBJ2-5|TRBV9
CASSVVGLVAETQYF
>TRBJ2-1|TRBV19
CASKWQGARINEQFF
>TRBJ1-2|TRBV6-5
CASQQDLNYGYTF
>TRBJ2-7|TRBV20-1
CSAPSPIGDEQYF
>TRBJ1-1|TRBV18
CASSPSRTEAFF
>TRBJ1-5|TRBV5-1
CASSLRGSNQPQHF
>TRBJ1-1|TRBV20-1
CSAVDPTGNTEAFF
>TRBJ1-1|TRBV30
CAWSALVGLGGTEAFF
>TRBJ2-3|TRBV30
CAWSQGQVNGDTQYF
>TRBJ2-5|TRBV29-1
CSVTGLGETQYF